This TCR beta chain comes out of a study of shared clonotypes between healthy human individuals. Study-level findings and limits: About 5% of naive CD4 clonotypes were shared across four donors. The four-donor shared clonotypes exceeded non-shared clonotypes in generation probability, with non-shared ones scoring lower.

In regard to this clone: Its antigen is not identified.

As defined, naive CD8 cells were CD45RO-negative and positively selected for CCR7, with terminally differentiated effector memory CD45RA+ cells excluded. Replicate PCRs from sorted subsets contained 200 ng DNA, which is around 29,000 T cell genomes. Study processing details: Junction-only immunoSEQ data arrived without quality scores, meaning filtering differed. Assay: immunoSEQ multiplex PCR; the TCRdb copy retains only in-frame clones and omits some. V, J and clone size are taken as reported in that table, and D and trimming were inferred from the DNA itself. The sample consists of about 2.1 million clones, around 93% of them appearing once. CDR1 is SEHNR, CDR2 FQNEAQ, per germline (reference sequence). The CDR3 loop spans 16 amino acids. Trimming shortened V by 0 bases and J by 5 bases, and 15 bases separated the two germline ends.

This rearrangement joins TRBV7-9 to TRBJ2-3; possibly TRBD1 for D (6 bases). Sequencing input: naive CD8+ T cells from PBMCs. This receptor was taken from a man between 18 and 29 years old in good health. Some clones in this sample may be carry-over from other donors' samples. In DNA form, the CDR3 reads TGTGCCAGCAGCTTAGCGGGGGCAGGAATGATAGATACGCAGTATTTT. It yields the protein CASSLAGAGMIDTQYF.